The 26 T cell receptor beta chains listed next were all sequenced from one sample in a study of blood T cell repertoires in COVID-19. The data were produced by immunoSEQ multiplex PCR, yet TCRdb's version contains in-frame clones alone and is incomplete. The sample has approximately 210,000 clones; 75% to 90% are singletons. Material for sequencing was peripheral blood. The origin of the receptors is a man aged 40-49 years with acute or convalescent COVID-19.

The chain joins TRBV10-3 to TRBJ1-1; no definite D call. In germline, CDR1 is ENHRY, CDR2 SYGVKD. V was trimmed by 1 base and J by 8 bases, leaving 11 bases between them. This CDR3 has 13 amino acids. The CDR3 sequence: CAISELVTGEAFF. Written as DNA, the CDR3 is TGTGCCATCAGTGAGTTGGTTACGGGAGAAGCTTTCTTT.

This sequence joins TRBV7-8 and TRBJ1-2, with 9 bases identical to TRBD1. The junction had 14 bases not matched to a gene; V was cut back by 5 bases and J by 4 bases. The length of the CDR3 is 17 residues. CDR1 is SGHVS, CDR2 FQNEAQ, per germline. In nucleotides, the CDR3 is TGTGCCAGCAGCCCTCCGGGACAGGGATTCCGTGCCTATGGCTACACCTTC. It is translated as CASSPPGQGFRAYGYTF.

The DNA of the CDR3 is TGTGCCAGCAGCATGGACAGCGCAACTAATGAAAAACTGTTTTTT. Translation gives CASSMDSATNEKLFF. The V gene is TRBV7-2, the J gene TRBJ1-4; possibly TRBD1 for D (6 bases). V lost 5 bases, J lost 0 bases, and 10 bases lay in between. Germline V gives CDR1 SGHTA, CDR2 FQGNSA. The CDR3 has 15 amino acids.

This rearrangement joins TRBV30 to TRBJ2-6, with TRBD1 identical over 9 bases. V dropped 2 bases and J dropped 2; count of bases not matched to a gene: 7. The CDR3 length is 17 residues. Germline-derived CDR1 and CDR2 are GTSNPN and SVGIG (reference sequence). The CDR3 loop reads CAWSSGQGIAGANVLTF. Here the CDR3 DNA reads TGTGCCTGGAGTTCGGGACAGGGAATCGCTGGGGCCAACGTCCTGACTTTC. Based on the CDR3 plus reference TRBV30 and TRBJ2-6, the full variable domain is SQTIHQWPATLVQPVGSPLSLECTVEGTSNPNLYWYRQAAGRGLQLLFYSVGIGQISSEVPQNLSASRPQDRQFILSSKKLLLSDSGFYLCAWSSGQGIAGANVLTFGAGSRLTVL.

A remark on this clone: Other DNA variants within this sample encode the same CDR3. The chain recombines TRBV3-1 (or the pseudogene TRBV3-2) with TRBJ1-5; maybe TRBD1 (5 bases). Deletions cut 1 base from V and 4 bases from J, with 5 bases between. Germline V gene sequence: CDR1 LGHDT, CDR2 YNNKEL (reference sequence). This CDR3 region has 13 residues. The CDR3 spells CASSQAGNQPQHF. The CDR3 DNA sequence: TGTGCCAGCAGCCAAGCAGGGAATCAGCCCCAGCATTTT.

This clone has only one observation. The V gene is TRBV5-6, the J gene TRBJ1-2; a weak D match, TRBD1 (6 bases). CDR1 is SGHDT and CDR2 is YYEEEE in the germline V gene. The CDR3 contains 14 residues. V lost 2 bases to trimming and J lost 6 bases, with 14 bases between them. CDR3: CASSFNQGLDGYTF. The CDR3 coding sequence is TGTGCCAGCAGCTTTAACCAGGGGTTGGATGGCTACACCTTC.

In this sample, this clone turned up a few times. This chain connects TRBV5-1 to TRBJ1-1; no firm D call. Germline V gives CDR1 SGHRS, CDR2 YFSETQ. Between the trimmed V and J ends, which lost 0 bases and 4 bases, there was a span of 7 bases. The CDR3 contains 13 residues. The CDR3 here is CASSLVEGTEAFF. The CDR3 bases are TGCGCCAGCAGCTTGGTAGAGGGCACTGAAGCTTTCTTT.

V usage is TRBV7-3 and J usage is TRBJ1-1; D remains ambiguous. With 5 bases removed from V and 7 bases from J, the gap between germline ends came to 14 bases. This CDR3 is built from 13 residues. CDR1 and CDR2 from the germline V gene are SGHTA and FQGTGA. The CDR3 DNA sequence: TGTGCCAGCAGCCCCGCAGGTTCTGGTGAAGCTTTCTTT. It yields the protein CASSPAGSGEAFF.

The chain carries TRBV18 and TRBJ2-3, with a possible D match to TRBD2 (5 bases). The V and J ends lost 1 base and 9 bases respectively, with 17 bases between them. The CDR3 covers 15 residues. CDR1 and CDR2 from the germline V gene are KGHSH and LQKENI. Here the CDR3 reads CASSPLATRGETQYF. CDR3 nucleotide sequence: TGTGCCAGCTCACCACTTGCGACCCGTGGGGAGACGCAGTATTTT.

CDR3 protein: CASSGGGGLNQPQHF. CDR3 sequence (DNA): TGTGCCAGTAGTGGAGGTGGGGGACTCAATCAGCCCCAGCATTTT. The chain combines TRBV19 with TRBJ1-5; possible D gene TRBD1, 5 bases. With 5 bases removed from V and 3 bases from J, the gap between germline ends came to 14 bases. The germline CDR1 and CDR2 sequences are LNHDA and SQIVND (reference sequence). CDR3 length: 15 amino acids.

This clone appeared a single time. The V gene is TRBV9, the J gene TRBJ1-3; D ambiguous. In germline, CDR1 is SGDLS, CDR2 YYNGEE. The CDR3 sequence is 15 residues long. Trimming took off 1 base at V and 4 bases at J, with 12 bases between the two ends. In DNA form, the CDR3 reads TGTGCCAGCAGCGTAAGTGGAGATCGAGGAAACACCATATATTTT. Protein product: CASSVSGDRGNTIYF.

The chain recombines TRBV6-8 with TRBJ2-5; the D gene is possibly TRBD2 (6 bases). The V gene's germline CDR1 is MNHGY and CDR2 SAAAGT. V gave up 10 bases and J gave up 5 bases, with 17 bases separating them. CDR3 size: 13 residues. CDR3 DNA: TGTGCCACCGGGACTTCCGTCGTGGAGACCCAGTACTTC. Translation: CATGTSVVETQYF.

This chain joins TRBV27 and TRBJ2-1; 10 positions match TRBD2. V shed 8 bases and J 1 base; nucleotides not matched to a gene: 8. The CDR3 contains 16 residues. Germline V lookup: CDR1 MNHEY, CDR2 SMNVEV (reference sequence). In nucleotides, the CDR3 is TGTGCCAGCTTTTTAGCGGGAGGTCCGTCCTACAATGAGCAGTTCTTC. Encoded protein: CASFLAGGPSYNEQFF.

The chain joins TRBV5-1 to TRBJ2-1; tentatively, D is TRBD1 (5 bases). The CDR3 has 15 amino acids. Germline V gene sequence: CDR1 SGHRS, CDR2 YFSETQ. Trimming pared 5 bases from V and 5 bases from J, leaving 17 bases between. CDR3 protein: CASRAGSLGNNEQFF. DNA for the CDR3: TGCGCCAGCAGGGCAGGGTCCCTAGGGAACAATGAGCAGTTCTTC.

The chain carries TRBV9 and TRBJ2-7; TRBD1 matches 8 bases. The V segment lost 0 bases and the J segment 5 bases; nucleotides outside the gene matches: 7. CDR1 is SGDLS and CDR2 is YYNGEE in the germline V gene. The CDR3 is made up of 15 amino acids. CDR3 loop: CASSVAQGAVHEQYF. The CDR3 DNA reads TGTGCCAGCAGCGTAGCCCAGGGGGCCGTTCACGAGCAGTACTTC.

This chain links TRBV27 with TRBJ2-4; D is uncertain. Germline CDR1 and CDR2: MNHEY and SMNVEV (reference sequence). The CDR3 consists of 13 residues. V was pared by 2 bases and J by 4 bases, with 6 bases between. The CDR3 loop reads CASSLSWKNIQYF. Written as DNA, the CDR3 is TGTGCCAGCAGTTTAAGCTGGAAAAACATTCAGTACTTC.

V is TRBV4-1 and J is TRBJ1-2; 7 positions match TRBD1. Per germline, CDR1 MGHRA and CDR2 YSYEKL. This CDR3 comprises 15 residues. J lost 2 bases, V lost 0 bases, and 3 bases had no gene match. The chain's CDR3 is CASSQENRGNYGYTF. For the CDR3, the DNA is TGCGCCAGCAGCCAAGAGAACAGGGGAAACTATGGCTACACCTTC.

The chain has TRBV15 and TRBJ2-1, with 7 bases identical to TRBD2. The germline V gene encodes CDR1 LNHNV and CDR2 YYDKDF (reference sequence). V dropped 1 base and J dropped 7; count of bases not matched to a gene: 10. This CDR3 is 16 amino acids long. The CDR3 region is CATSRVRGERLNEQFF. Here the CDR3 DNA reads TGTGCCACCAGCAGAGTTCGGGGGGAGCGTTTAAATGAGCAGTTCTTC.

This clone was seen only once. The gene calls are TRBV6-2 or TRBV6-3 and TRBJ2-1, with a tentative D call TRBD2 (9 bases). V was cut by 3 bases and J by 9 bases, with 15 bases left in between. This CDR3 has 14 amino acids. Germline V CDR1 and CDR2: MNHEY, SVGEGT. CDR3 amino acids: CASSYSSGTGEQFF. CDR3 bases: TGTGCCAGCAGTTATTCTAGCGGGACAGGTGAGCAGTTCTTC.

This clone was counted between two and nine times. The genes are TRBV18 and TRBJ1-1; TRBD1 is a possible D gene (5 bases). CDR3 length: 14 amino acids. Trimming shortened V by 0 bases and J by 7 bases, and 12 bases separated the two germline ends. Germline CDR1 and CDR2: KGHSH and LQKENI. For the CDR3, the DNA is TGTGCCAGCTCACCACCGAGCAGGGAAGGTGAAGCTTTCTTT. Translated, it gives CASSPPSREGEAFF. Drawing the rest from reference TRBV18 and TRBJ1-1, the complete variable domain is NAGVMQNPRHLVRRRGQEARLRCSPMKGHSHVYWYRQLPEEGLKFMVYLQKENIIDESGMPKERFSAEFPKEGPSILRIQQVVRGDSAAYFCASSPPSREGEAFFGQGTRLTVV.

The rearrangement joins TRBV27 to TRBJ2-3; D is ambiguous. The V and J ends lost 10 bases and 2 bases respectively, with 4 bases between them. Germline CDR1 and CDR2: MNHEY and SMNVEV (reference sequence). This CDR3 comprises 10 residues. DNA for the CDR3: TGTGCCAACATCACAGATACGCAGTATTTT. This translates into CANITDTQYF.

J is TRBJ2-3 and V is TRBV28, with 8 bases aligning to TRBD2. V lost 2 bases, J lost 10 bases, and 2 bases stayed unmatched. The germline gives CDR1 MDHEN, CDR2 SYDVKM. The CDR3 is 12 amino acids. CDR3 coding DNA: TGTGCCAGCAGTTTAAAGCGGGAGTCGCAGTATTTT. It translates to CASSLKRESQYF.

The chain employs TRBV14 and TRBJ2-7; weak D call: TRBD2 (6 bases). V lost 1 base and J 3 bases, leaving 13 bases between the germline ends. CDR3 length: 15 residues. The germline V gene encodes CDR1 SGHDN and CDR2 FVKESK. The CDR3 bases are TGTGCCAGCAGCCAAGCGGGAGCGCGAAACTACGAGCAGTACTTC. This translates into CASSQAGARNYEQYF. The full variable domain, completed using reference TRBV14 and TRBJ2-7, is EAGVTQFPSHSVIEKGQTVTLRCDPISGHDNLYWYRRVMGKEIKFLLHFVKESKQDESGMPNNRFLAERTGGTYSTLKVQPAELEDSGVYFCASSQAGARNYEQYFGPGTRLTVT.

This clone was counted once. CDR3 coding DNA: TGTGCCAGCAGCGTAGCTACGGGGGGGCTTCAATACAATGAGCAGTTCTTC. Translation gives CASSVATGGLQYNEQFF. The chain carries TRBV9 and TRBJ2-1, with 8 bases matching TRBD2. CDR1 and CDR2 from the germline V gene are SGDLS and YYNGEE. The CDR3 has 17 amino acids. After removal of 0 bases from V and 4 bases from J, the junction contained 9 bases not matched to a gene.

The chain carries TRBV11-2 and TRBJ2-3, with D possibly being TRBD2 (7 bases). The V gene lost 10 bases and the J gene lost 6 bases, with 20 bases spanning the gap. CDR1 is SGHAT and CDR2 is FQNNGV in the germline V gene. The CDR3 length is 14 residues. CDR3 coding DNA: TGTGCCACGCAGGTGGGAGGGGGTTTCGATACGCAGTATTTT. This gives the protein CATQVGGGFDTQYF.

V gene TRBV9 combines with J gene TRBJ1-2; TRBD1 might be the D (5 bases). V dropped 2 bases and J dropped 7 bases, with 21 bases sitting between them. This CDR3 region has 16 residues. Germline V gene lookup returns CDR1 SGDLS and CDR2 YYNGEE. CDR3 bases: TGTGCCAGCAGCGTGGGGGGAGGGCTCCCTATAGCTGGCTACACCTTC. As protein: CASSVGGGLPIAGYTF.